These T cell receptor beta chains were read from a single sample in a study of beta chain features in type 1 diabetes. The repertoire was sequenced with immunoSEQ multiplex PCR; TCRdb's copy has only in-frame clones and lacks some. The table shows 500,000 to 700,000 clones, with around a sixth occurring only once. The sample consisted of naive CD4+ T cells from blood. The receptors stem from a young man in good health. CDR3s include the opening cysteine and the closing phenylalanine or tryptophan. D genes are given only for firm matches. Clone size is stated in some rows and not others, as once, few, many or a class when expanded.

CDR3	DNA	size	D	J	V
CACQRGGVAYEQYF	TGTGCCTGCCAGAGGGGGGGAGTTGCCTACGAGCAGTACTTC	few	NA	TRBJ2-7	TRBV30
CAWSGPTPGPHGYTF	TGTGCCTGGAGTGGCCCCACACCGGGACCTCATGGCTACACCTTC	few	NA	TRBJ1-2	TRBV30
CASRTGTGGRYEQYF	TGTGCCAGCAGAACCGGGACAGGGGGTCGTTACGAGCAGTACTTC	NA	TRBD1	TRBJ2-7	TRBV28
CASSIGASGRSNEQFF	TGTGCCAGTAGTATAGGAGCTAGCGGGAGGAGCAATGAGCAGTTCTTC	NA	TRBD2	TRBJ2-1	TRBV19
CASIRTSGSGGYEQYF	TGTGCCAGCATACGGACTAGCGGGAGTGGTGGCTACGAGCAGTACTTC	NA	TRBD2	TRBJ2-7	TRBV27
CASTQFPTDTQYF	TGTGCCAGCACGCAGTTCCCCACAGATACGCAGTATTTT	NA	NA	TRBJ2-3	TRBV6-5
CASSLGHTNTEAFF	TGTGCCAGCAGCTTAGGGCACACCAACACTGAAGCTTTCTTT	NA	NA	TRBJ1-1	TRBV7-3
CASSGTTGTSYGYTF	TGTGCCAGCAGCGGGACGACAGGGACTTCCTATGGCTACACCTTC	NA	TRBD1	TRBJ1-2	TRBV7-9
CAISLWTASYGYTF	TGTGCCATCAGTCTTTGGACAGCCTCGTATGGCTACACCTTC	NA	NA	TRBJ1-2	TRBV10-3
CASTPAGTTYTDTQYF	TGCGCCAGCACTCCGGCCGGGACTACCTACACAGATACGCAGTATTTT	few	TRBD2	TRBJ2-3	TRBV5-1
CASSTMTGVTQPQHF	TGTGCCAGCAGCACGATGACAGGGGTTACTCAGCCCCAGCATTTT	few	TRBD1	TRBJ1-5	TRBV7-2
CASSPQILAKNIQYF	TGTGCCAGCTCACCACAAATTCTAGCCAAAAACATTCAGTACTTC	few	NA	TRBJ2-4	TRBV18
CASSQMIQDEQYF	TGCGCCAGCAGTCAAATGATCCAGGACGAGCAGTACTTC	NA	NA	TRBJ2-7	TRBV23-1
CASSLDPGSNQPQHF	TGCGCCAGCAGCTTGGATCCAGGGAGCAATCAGCCCCAGCATTTT	few	NA	TRBJ1-5	TRBV5-1
CASSSTRGTDTQYF	TGTGCCAGCAGTTCGACTAGGGGCACAGATACGCAGTATTTT	few	NA	TRBJ2-3	TRBV7-3